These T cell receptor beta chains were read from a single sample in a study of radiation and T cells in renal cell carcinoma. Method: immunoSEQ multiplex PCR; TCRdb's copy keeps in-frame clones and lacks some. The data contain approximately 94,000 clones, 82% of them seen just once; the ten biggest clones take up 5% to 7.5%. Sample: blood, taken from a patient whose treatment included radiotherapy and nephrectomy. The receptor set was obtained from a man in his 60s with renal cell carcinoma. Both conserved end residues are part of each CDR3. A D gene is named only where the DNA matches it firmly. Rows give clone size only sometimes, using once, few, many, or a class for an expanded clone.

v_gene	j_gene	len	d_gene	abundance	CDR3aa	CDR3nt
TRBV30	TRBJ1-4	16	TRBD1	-	CAWSVGDRGRNEKLFF	TGTGCCTGGAGTGTTGGGGACAGAGGACGAAATGAAAAACTGTTTTTT
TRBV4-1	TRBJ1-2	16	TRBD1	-	CASSLGTGDINYGYTF	TGCGCCAGCAGCCTCGGGACAGGAGATATTAACTATGGCTACACCTTC
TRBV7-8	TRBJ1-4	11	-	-	CASSLREKLFF	TGTGCCAGCAGCTTACGCGAAAAACTGTTTTTT
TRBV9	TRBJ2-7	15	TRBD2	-	CASSAAGGPSYEQYF	TGTGCCAGCAGCGCAGCGGGAGGGCCCTCCTACGAGCAGTACTTC
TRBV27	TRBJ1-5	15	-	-	CASSPGWYGNQPQHF	TGTGCCAGCAGCCCAGGGTGGTACGGCAATCAGCCCCAGCATTTT
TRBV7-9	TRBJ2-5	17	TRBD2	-	CASSFLTSGSGEETQYF	TGTGCCAGCAGCTTCCTGACTAGCGGGAGTGGGGAAGAGACCCAGTACTTC
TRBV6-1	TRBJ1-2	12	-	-	CASKRQSYGYTF	TGTGCATCGAAGAGACAGAGCTATGGCTACACCTTC
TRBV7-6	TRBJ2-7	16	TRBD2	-	CASSPGPSGSSYEQYF	TGTGCCAGCAGCCCCGGGCCTAGCGGGAGCTCCTACGAGCAGTACTTC
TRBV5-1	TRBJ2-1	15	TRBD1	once	CASSLEGASYNEQFF	TGCGCCAGCAGCTTGGAGGGGGCCTCCTACAATGAGCAGTTCTTC
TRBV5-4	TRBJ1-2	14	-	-	CASKEKGPNYGYTF	TGTGCCAGCAAGGAAAAGGGCCCTAACTATGGCTACACCTTC
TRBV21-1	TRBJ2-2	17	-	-	CASSNEGLAGADGELFF	TGTGCCAGCAGCAACGAGGGACTAGCGGGAGCGGACGGGGAGCTGTTTTTT
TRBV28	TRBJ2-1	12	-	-	CASRLGDLEQFF	TGTGCCAGCCGCCTCGGAGACCTAGAGCAGTTCTTC
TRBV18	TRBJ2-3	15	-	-	CASSLGVPGTDTQYF	TGTGCCAGCTCCCTAGGAGTTCCCGGAACAGATACGCAGTATTTT
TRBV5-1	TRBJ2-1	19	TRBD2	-	CASSFLAGGKVVRTYEQFF	TGCGCCAGCAGCTTTTTGGCGGGAGGCAAAGTCGTGAGAACGTACGAGCAGTTCTTC
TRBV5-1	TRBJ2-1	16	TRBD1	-	CASSLEGRGLYNEQFF	TGCGCCAGCAGCTTGGAAGGCAGGGGGTTATACAATGAGCAGTTCTTC
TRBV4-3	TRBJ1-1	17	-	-	CASSRSTGGPMNTEAFF	TGCGCCAGCAGCCGCTCGACGGGAGGTCCTATGAACACTGAAGCTTTCTTT
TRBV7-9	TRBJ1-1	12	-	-	CASSLAGPEAFF	TGTGCCAGCAGCTTAGCAGGGCCTGAAGCTTTCTTT
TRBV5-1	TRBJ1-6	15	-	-	CASSLGQTDNSPLHF	TGCGCCAGCAGCCTCGGACAAACAGATAATTCACCCCTCCACTTT
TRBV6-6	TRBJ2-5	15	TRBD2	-	CASRRTGGREETQYF	TGTGCCAGCAGACGGACCGGGGGGAGAGAAGAGACCCAGTACTTC
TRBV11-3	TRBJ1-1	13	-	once	CASSDRLNTEAFF	TGTGCCAGCAGCGACCGGCTGAACACTGAAGCTTTCTTT
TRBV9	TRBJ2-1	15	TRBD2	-	CASSVGLATYNEQFF	TGTGCCAGCAGCGTAGGACTAGCAACCTACAATGAGCAGTTCTTC
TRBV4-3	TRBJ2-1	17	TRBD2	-	CASSQDRGLAIYNEQFF	TGCGCCAGCAGCCAAGATCGAGGACTAGCAATCTACAATGAGCAGTTCTTC